A single sample gave rise to the 27 T cell receptor beta chains below, sequenced in a study of PD-1 blockade in classical Hodgkin lymphoma. Profiled with immunoSEQ multiplex PCR; TCRdb holds only in-frame clones, not every one. The sample yields about 89,000 clones, 75% to 95% seen once. As for time point: cycle 4 day 1 (C4D1), after less than seven weeks of nivolumab. Exposure to brentuximab vedotin varied, and each patient had relapsed following autologous stem cell transplantation. The sample consisted of peripheral blood mononuclear cells (PBMCs), taken before the fourth cycle of nivolumab. The receptors originated from a human donor with classical Hodgkin lymphoma.

The chain combines TRBV4-2 with TRBJ2-6, with unresolved D. This CDR3 is built from 19 residues. In germline, CDR1 is LGHNA, CDR2 YNFKEQ. V was trimmed by 4 bases and J by 0 bases, leaving 19 bases between them. This CDR3 reads CASSPLSSQESSGANVLTF. The CDR3 DNA sequence: TGTGCCAGCAGCCCACTGTCGTCCCAGGAGAGCTCTGGGGCCAACGTCCTGACTTTC.

The chain has TRBV11-1 and TRBJ1-2; the D is unclear. Germline V CDR1 and CDR2: SGHAT, FQDESV (reference sequence). Trimming left V 1 base short and J 6 bases short, with 15 bases between. CDR3 length equals 15 residues. The CDR3 DNA follows: TGTGCCAGCAGCTTAGATCGGGGTACTTGGGATGGCTACACCTTC. This encodes CASSLDRGTWDGYTF.

The chain carries TRBV10-1 and TRBJ1-3; possibly TRBD1 for D (5 bases). Trimming stripped 7 bases from V and 2 bases from J, with 9 bases between. The CDR3 contains 13 residues. Germline V lookup: CDR1 WNHNN, CDR2 SYGVQD (reference sequence). The chain's CDR3 is CASKDSPGNTIYF. CDR3 DNA: TGCGCCAGCAAAGACAGTCCTGGAAACACCATATATTTT.

The chain employs TRBV6-6 and TRBJ1-4; tentative D call: TRBD1 (5 bases). The CDR3 spans 16 residues. Germline CDR1 MNHNY, CDR2 SVGAGI (reference sequence). V lost 0 bases and J 8 bases, leaving 16 bases between the germline ends. CDR3 in amino acids: CASSYSPDRIREKLFF. CDR3 DNA sequence: TGTGCCAGCAGTTACTCCCCCGACAGAATCCGGGAAAAACTGTTTTTT.

About this clone: The sample has other DNA sequences that encode this CDR3 too. The J gene is TRBJ1-2, the V gene TRBV5-1; D gene unclear. With 0 bases removed from V and 4 bases from J, the gap between germline ends came to 4 bases. The CDR3 contains 12 residues. Per the germline V gene, CDR1 is SGHRS and CDR2 is YFSETQ. The CDR3 loop is CASSLGSYGYTF. In DNA, the CDR3 is TGCGCCAGCAGCTTGGGCAGCTATGGCTACACCTTC. The full variable domain, completed using reference TRBV5-1 and TRBJ1-2, is KAGVTQTPRYLIKTRGQQVTLSCSPISGHRSVSWYQQTPGQGLQFLFEYFSETQRNKGNFPGRFSGRQFSNSRSEMNVSTLELGDSALYLCASSLGSYGYTFGSGTRLTVV.

The DNA for the CDR3 is TGCGCCAGCAGCTTGTACCGGGACAGGGAGGATGAAAAACTGTTTTTT. This translates into CASSLYRDREDEKLFF. The chain couples TRBV5-1 to TRBJ1-4; TRBD1 matches 9 bases. The V gene end was trimmed by 1 base and the J gene end by 6 bases; junction bases not matched to a gene: 7. This CDR3 has 16 amino acids. Per germline, CDR1 SGHRS and CDR2 YFSETQ.

J is TRBJ2-7 and V is TRBV5-1, with D possibly matching TRBD1 (5 bases). CDR1 is SGHRS and CDR2 is YFSETQ in the germline V gene. The V end was cut by 1 base, the J end by 5 bases, with 16 bases between. The CDR3 runs 15 residues. The CDR3 sequence: CASSLIRDITHEQYF. Written as DNA, the CDR3 is TGCGCCAGCAGCTTGATCAGGGATATCACCCACGAGCAGTACTTC.

In this sample, this clone turned up once. The chain has TRBV6-1 and TRBJ1-5; D possibly corresponds to TRBD1 (5 bases). This CDR3 has 14 residues. Germline V gene lookup returns CDR1 MNHNS and CDR2 SASEGT. Trimming took off 1 base at V and 4 bases at J, with 8 bases between the two ends. CDR3 DNA: TGTGCCAGCAGTGAAGAACAGGATAATCAGCCCCAGCATTTT. Encoded protein: CASSEEQDNQPQHF.

The chain has TRBV21-1 and TRBJ1-2; the D call TRBD1 from the table was never checked on the DNA. TRBV21-1 is reported as a pseudogene. The CDR3 spans 14 residues. The CDR3 DNA sequence: TGTGCCAGCAGCAAGTCGGACAGGGCGGGAGGCTACACCTTC. Amino acids: CASSKSDRAGGYTF.

The rearrangement links TRBV20-1 to TRBJ2-5; D gene unclear. V was shortened by 6 bases and J by 3 bases, with 8 bases between the two germline ends. The V gene's germline CDR1 is DFQATT and CDR2 SNEGSKA (reference sequence). The CDR3 has 11 amino acids. CDR3 amino acids: CSAMTKETQYF. For the CDR3, the DNA is TGCAGTGCAATGACAAAAGAGACCCAGTACTTC.

CDR3 coding DNA: TGTGCCAGCAGCCCTGTGGGGGACACCCTCTCCTGGGCTGAAGCTTTCTTT. Translation: CASSPVGDTLSWAEAFF. The V call is TRBV28, the J call TRBJ1-1; the D gene is possibly TRBD1 (6 bases). Looked up from germline, CDR1 is MDHEN and CDR2 is SYDVKM. This CDR3 is 17 amino acids long. V lost 6 bases and J 6 bases, leaving 26 bases between the germline ends. Variable domain in full (rest from reference TRBV28 and TRBJ1-1): DVKVTQSSRYLVKRTGEKVFLECVQDMDHENMFWYRQDPGLGLRLIYFSYDVKMKEKGDIPEGYSVSREKKERFSLILESASTNQTSMYLCASSPVGDTLSWAEAFFGQGTRLTVV.

The J gene is TRBJ1-1, the V gene TRBV6-1; no firm D call. The CDR3 has 13 amino acids. CDR1 is MNHNS and CDR2 is SASEGT in the germline V gene. Trimming pared 7 bases from V and 0 bases from J, leaving 9 bases between. This CDR3 is CASTRSLNTEAFF. In DNA form, the CDR3 reads TGTGCCAGCACCAGGAGTTTGAACACTGAAGCTTTCTTT.

This clone occurred a few times. The gene calls are TRBV11-3 and TRBJ2-7, with 9 bases lining up with TRBD2. Trimming at V came to 5 bases and at J to 6 bases, leaving 2 bases not matched to a gene. This CDR3 is built from 12 residues. Germline V lookup: CDR1 SGHNT, CDR2 YENEEA. CDR3 sequence reads: CASSGGGAEQYF. CDR3 DNA sequence: TGTGCCAGCAGCGGCGGGGGGGCCGAGCAGTACTTC.

The chain links TRBV5-1 to TRBJ2-5, with 8 bases aligning to TRBD1. The CDR3 runs to 16 residues. Germline lookup yields CDR1 SGHRS and CDR2 YFSETQ. V dropped 4 bases and J dropped 2; count of bases not matched to a gene: 10. The CDR3 loop reads CASSPLPRTGQETQYF. CDR3 sequence (DNA): TGCGCCAGCAGCCCCCTGCCCAGGACAGGGCAAGAGACCCAGTACTTC.

The V and J genes are TRBV9 and TRBJ1-1; unclear D gene. Trimming cost V 5 bases and J 1 base, with 15 bases left between them. The germline V gene has CDR1 SGDLS and CDR2 YYNGEE. This CDR3 spans 15 amino acids. The CDR3 sequence is CASSLDGSGNTEAFF. CDR3 sequence (DNA): TGTGCCAGCAGTCTGGACGGTTCTGGGAACACTGAAGCTTTCTTT.

The gene calls are TRBV6-5 and TRBJ2-3, with a weak D call TRBD2 (5 bases). This CDR3 has 14 amino acids. Trimming cost V 0 bases and J 4 bases, with 8 bases left between them. CDR1 is MNHEY and CDR2 is SVGAGI in the germline V gene. CDR3 sequence reads: CASSYSEGPDTQYF. DNA of the CDR3: TGTGCCAGCAGTTACTCAGAGGGCCCAGATACGCAGTATTTT.

The rearrangement joins TRBV7-9 to TRBJ1-1; D ambiguous. CDR1 and CDR2 (germline): SEHNR, FQNEAQ (reference sequence). V was clipped by 3 bases and J by 3 bases, with 11 bases between them. The CDR3 extends over 14 amino acids. The CDR3 coding sequence is TGTGCCAGCAGCTTTGCCGGGGATTACACTGAAGCTTTCTTT. It is translated as CASSFAGDYTEAFF. The variable domain in full, with the rest retrieved from reference TRBV7-9 and TRBJ1-1, is DTGVSQNPRHKITKRGQNVTFRCDPISEHNRLYWYRQTLGQGPEFLTYFQNEAQLEKSRLLSDRFSAERPKGSFSTLEIQRTEQGDSAMYLCASSFAGDYTEAFFGQGTRLTVV.

The chain employs TRBV7-9 and TRBJ1-4, with 7 bases matching TRBD1. Germline V gene data show CDR1 as SEHNR and CDR2 as FQNEAQ (reference sequence). The CDR3 extends over 14 amino acids. V lost 6 bases and J lost 3; bases outside the gene matches: 4. For the CDR3, the DNA is TGTGCCAGCAGGGGGGACAGAGCTAATGAAAAACTGTTTTTT. Its protein product is CASRGDRANEKLFF.

The V call is TRBV27, the J call TRBJ2-3; D is unclear. Per germline, CDR1 MNHEY and CDR2 SMNVEV (reference sequence). The CDR3 is 15 residues long. Trimming removed 3 bases from V and 2 bases from J, with 12 bases in between. The CDR3: CASSFTVSVTDTQYF. CDR3 coding DNA: TGTGCCAGCAGTTTCACAGTGTCAGTCACAGATACGCAGTATTTT.

The chain links TRBV7-6 to TRBJ2-7, with D tentatively TRBD1 (5 bases). This CDR3 region has 13 residues. Trimming took 5 bases from V and 2 from J, leaving 10 bases between them. Germline values: CDR1 SGHVS, CDR2 FNYEAQ. This CDR3 is CASSGAGPYEQYF. CDR3 nucleotide sequence: TGTGCCAGCAGCGGGGCAGGGCCCTACGAGCAGTACTTC.

The V call is TRBV9, the J call TRBJ2-5; 12 nucleotides line up with TRBD1. CDR1 SGDLS and CDR2 YYNGEE come from the germline V gene. The CDR3 sequence is 16 residues long. V lost 4 bases to trimming and J lost 5 bases; unmatched junction nucleotides: 9. CDR3 nucleotide sequence: TGTGCCAGCAGCTTTACCGGGACAGGGGGCGTGGAGACCCAGTACTTC. Translation gives CASSFTGTGGVETQYF.

The chain couples TRBV27 to TRBJ2-2; 8 bases are shared with TRBD2. The trim removed 2 bases at V and 3 bases at J, leaving 5 bases unmatched. The germline V gene has CDR1 MNHEY and CDR2 SMNVEV (reference sequence). CDR3 length equals 16 residues. The DNA for the CDR3 is TGTGCCAGCAGTTTACAGTCGGGGGGGTACACCGGGGAGCTGTTTTTT. This translates into CASSLQSGGYTGELFF.

V is TRBV7-9 and J is TRBJ2-3, with unresolved D. Germline CDR1 reads SEHNR; CDR2 reads FQNEAQ (reference sequence). The CDR3 contains 13 residues. Deletions cut 5 bases from V and 4 bases from J, with 10 bases between. Here the CDR3 reads CASSNLYSDTQYF. CDR3 bases: TGTGCCAGCAGCAACCTTTACTCAGATACGCAGTATTTT.

The DNA of the CDR3 is TGTGCCAGCAGCACCCTGTTCACAGATACGCAGTATTTT. Protein: CASSTLFTDTQYF. The chain combines TRBV7-2 with TRBJ2-3; D is uncertain. The CDR3 spans 13 residues. Germline V gene lookup returns CDR1 SGHTA and CDR2 FQGNSA. Trimming removed 5 bases at V and 2 bases at J, with 8 bases between.

This clone came up a few times. This chain's CDR3 is CASSLVADYGYTF. The CDR3 DNA reads TGCGCCAGCAGCTTGGTAGCCGACTATGGCTACACCTTC. V and J are TRBV5-1 and TRBJ1-2; D call uncertain. From germline, CDR1 is SGHRS and CDR2 YFSETQ. CDR3 size: 13 residues. V was trimmed by 0 bases and J by 3 bases, leaving 6 bases between them.

The chain employs TRBV10-3 and TRBJ1-3; perhaps TRBD1 as D (6 bases). The ends were cut back, 0 bases at V and 1 base at J, with 22 bases in the middle. Per the germline V gene, CDR1 is ENHRY and CDR2 is SYGVKD. The CDR3 is 20 amino acids. CDR3 in amino acids: CAISESLLMRGPGSGNTIYF. CDR3 in DNA: TGTGCCATCAGTGAGTCTTTACTAATGCGGGGGCCGGGTTCTGGAAACACCATATATTTT.

The chain is built from TRBV11-3 and TRBJ2-3, with D unclear. Germline V lookup: CDR1 SGHNT, CDR2 YENEEA. V gave up 5 bases and J gave up 2 bases, with 8 bases separating them. The CDR3 is made up of 13 amino acids. CDR3 protein: CASSPEPTDTQYF. For the CDR3, the DNA is TGTGCCAGCAGCCCTGAGCCCACAGATACGCAGTATTTT.